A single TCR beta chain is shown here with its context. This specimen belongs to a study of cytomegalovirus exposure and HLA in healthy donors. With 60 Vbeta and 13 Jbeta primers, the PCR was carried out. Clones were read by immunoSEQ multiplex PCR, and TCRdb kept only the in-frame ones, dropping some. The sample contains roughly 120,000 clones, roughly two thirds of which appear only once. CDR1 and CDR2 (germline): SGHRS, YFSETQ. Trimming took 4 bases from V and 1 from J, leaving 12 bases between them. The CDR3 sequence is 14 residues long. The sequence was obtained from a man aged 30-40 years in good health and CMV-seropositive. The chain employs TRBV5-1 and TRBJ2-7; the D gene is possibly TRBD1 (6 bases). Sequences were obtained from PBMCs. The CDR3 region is CASSPTGHSYEQYF. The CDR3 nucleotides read TGCGCCAGCAGCCCAACGGGACATTCCTACGAGCAGTACTTC.